This TCR beta chain derives from a study of blood T cell repertoires in COVID-19. Across the whole study: Material from acute and convalescent COVID-19 was sourced from the United States, Italy and Spain. In each case, the material was cDNA or gDNA derived from T cells, B-cell-depleted T cells, or PBMCs.

V lost 3 bases, J lost 5 bases, and 2 bases stayed unmatched. CDR3 length equals 13 residues. In germline, CDR1 is SGHTA, CDR2 FQGNSA. In the source study's methods: Using reference gene primer amplification, nucleated cell counts were estimated. Produced via immunoSEQ multiplex PCR; TCRdb's table is partial and in-frame only. V, J and clone size were drawn from that table, and D and trimming were deduced from the DNA. This table holds over 200,000 clones, 80% to 85% found once. The chain recombines TRBV7-2 with TRBJ2-5; 8 bases line up with TRBD1. The sample taken for sequencing was peripheral blood. The sequence was obtained from an elderly woman with active or convalescent COVID-19. The CDR3 spells CASSFRGPETQYF. In nucleotides, the CDR3 is TGTGCCAGCAGCTTCAGGGGGCCCGAGACCCAGTACTTC.